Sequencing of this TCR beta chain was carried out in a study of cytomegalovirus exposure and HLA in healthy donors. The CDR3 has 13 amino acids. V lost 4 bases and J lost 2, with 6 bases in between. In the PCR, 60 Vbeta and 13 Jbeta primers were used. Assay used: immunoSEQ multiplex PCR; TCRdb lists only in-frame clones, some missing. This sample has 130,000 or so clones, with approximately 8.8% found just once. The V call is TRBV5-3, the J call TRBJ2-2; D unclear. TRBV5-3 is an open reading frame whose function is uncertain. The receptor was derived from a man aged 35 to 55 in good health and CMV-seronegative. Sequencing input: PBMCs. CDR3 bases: TGTGCCAGAAGCACTCCCAACACCGGGGAGCTGTTTTTT. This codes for CARSTPNTGELFF.